This T cell receptor (beta chain) was sequenced during a study of naive and memory T cell subsets. This clonotype was counted between two and nine times. The antigen remains undetermined. Cells stained for CD3, CD4, CD8, CD45RA and CD27 were sorted into four subsets. An equimolar mix of two oligonucleotides served as the beta constant-region primer for TRBC1 and TRBC2. The ligated cDNA underwent four PCR rounds using SP2 and nested alpha and beta constant-region primers. TCRdb redid the calling of the UMI-ligation and nested PCR reads with MiXCR, one entry per CDR3 protein. The table shows about 100,000 distinct CDR3 sequences, with 13% to 15% occurring only once. Findings and limits, study-wide: In naive cells, over 95% of TCR sequences were seen only once. Activation and differentiation may alter RNA-based TCR counts. Each distinct alpha or beta sequence counts as one clonotype. A few larger clonotypes appeared in naive repertoires, especially CD8, possibly memory cells re-expressing CD45RA.

With 0 bases removed from V and 4 bases from J, the gap between germline ends came to 5 bases. This CDR3 is 14 amino acids long. In germline, CDR1 is KGHDR, CDR2 SFDVKD. The sequence came from a human donor in good health. This chain uses TRBV24-1 with TRBJ2-2; the D is unclear. Sequenced sample: naive CD8+ T cells from blood. The CDR3 here is CATSDLRSTGELFF. DNA for the CDR3: TGTGCCACCAGTGATTTGAGGAGCACCGGGGAGCTGTTTTTT.